This TCR beta chain derives from a study of cytomegalovirus exposure and HLA in healthy donors. Study conclusions and caveats: Further analysis, carried out later, found HLA-associated TCR beta chains more clonally expanded than equally common other chains. Later on, an analysis tied 15,000 or so TCR beta sequences to HLA alleles at 0.05 false discovery rate. Through in vitro validation, a few CMV-associated chains were shown to be specific for CMV antigens.

Germline assignment: CDR1 MDHEN and CDR2 SYDVKM. Trimming took 3 bases from V and 4 from J; bases not matched to a gene: 14. This CDR3 region has 17 residues. The PCR had 60 Vbeta and 13 Jbeta primers. The protocol was immunoSEQ multiplex PCR, while the TCRdb copy is restricted to in-frame clones and leaves out a portion. The sample has some 100,000 clones, 65% to 80% seen once. In the case of this clone: The antigen remains undetermined.

The sequenced sample consisted of PBMCs. The chain carries TRBV28 and TRBJ2-7, with 8 bases fitting TRBD2. This receptor was identified in a middle-aged woman in good health and CMV-seronegative. As DNA, the CDR3 is TGTGCCAGCAGTTTTAAGGGGAGTAGCGGGACCAATTACGAGCAGTACTTC. This translates into CASSFKGSSGTNYEQYF.